This T cell receptor (beta chain) was sequenced in a study of control samples from healthy donors and cancer patients. Using immunoSEQ multiplex PCR, the repertoire was profiled, and TCRdb retains in-frame clones only, with some absent. The sample holds roughly 130,000 clones; about 92% are singletons and the top ten take 1.5% to 2%. The trim removed 0 bases at V and 8 bases at J, leaving 6 bases unmatched. The V gene's germline CDR1 is SGHNT and CDR2 YYREEE (reference sequence). The CDR3 length is 15 residues. Sequencing input: PBMCs. This chain joins TRBV5-4 and TRBJ2-1; 9 nucleotides match TRBD1. The clonotype was recovered from a man aged 45-65 years with head and neck cancer. CDR3 DNA sequence: TGTGCCAGCAGCTTGGCAGGACAGGGGTACGATGAGCAGTTCTTC. It codes for CASSLAGQGYDEQFF. The full variable domain, its missing parts supplied by reference TRBV5-4 and TRBJ2-1, is ETGVTQSPTHLIKTRGQQVTLRCSSQSGHNTVSWYQQALGQGPQFIFQYYREEENGRGNFPPRFSGLQFPNYSSELNVNALELDDSALYLCASSLAGQGYDEQFFGPGTRLTVL.